This T cell receptor (beta chain) was captured by sequencing in a study of blood T cell repertoires in COVID-19. Study in general: The analysed material was cDNA or gDNA that came from T cells, B-cell-depleted T cells, or PBMCs.

Authors' data handling: Using reference gene primer amplification, nucleated cell counts were estimated. The table came from immunoSEQ multiplex PCR; TCRdb's copy has only in-frame clones and leaves some out. The V and J calls and the clone size are those of that table, but D and trimming were determined from the DNA. The table has 130,000 or so clones, almost 85% seen once. CDR3 length: 16 residues. With V trimmed by 8 bases and J by 2 bases, 13 bases remained unmatched. Germline V gene sequence: CDR1 MNHEY, CDR2 SMNVEV (reference sequence). This sequence joins TRBV27 and TRBJ2-7; TRBD2 matches at 9 bases. This TCR was recovered from a man between 60 and 75 years old with acute or convalescent COVID-19. The specimen sequenced was peripheral blood. CDR3 sequence (DNA): TGTGCCAGCCAAAGGGGCGGGGGGGCCGCCCCCTACGAGCAGTACTTC. Translation gives CASQRGGGAAPYEQYF.